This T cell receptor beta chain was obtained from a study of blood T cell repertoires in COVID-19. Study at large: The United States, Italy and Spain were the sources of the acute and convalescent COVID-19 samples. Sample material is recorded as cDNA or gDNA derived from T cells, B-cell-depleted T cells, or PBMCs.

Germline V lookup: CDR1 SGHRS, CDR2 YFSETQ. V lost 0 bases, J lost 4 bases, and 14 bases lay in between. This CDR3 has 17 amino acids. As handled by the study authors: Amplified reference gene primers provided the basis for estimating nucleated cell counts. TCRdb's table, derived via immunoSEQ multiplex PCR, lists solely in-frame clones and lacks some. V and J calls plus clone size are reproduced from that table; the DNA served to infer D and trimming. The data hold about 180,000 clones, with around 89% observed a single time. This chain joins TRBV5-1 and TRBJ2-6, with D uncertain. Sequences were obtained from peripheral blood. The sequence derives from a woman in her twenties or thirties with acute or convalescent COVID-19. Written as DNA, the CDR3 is TGCGCCAGCAGCTTGGTGGCTGGCAGTTGGGGGGCCAACGTCCTGACTTTC. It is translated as CASSLVAGSWGANVLTF.